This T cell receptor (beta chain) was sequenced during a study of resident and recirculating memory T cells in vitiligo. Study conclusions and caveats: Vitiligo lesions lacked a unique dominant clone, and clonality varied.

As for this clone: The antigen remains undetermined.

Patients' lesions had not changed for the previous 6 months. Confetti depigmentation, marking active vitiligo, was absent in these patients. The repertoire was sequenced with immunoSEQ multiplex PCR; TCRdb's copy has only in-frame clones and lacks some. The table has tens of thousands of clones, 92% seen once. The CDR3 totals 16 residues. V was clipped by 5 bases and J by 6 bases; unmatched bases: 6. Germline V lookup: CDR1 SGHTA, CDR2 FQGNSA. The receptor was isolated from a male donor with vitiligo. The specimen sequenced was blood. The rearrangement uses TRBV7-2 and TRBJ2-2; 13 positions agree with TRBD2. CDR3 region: CASSPRLAGGPGELFF. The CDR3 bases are TGTGCCAGCAGCCCCCGACTAGCGGGAGGTCCCGGGGAGCTGTTTTTT. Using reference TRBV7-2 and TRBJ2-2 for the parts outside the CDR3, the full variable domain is GAGVSQSPSNKVTEKGKDVELRCDPISGHTALYWYRQSLGQGLEFLIYFQGNSAPDKSGLPSDRFSAERTGGSVSTLTIQRTQQEDSAVYLCASSPRLAGGPGELFFGEGSRLTVL.